This entry lists 24 T cell receptor beta chains sequenced from one sample in a study of cytomegalovirus exposure and HLA in healthy donors. The PCR contained 60 Vbeta and 13 Jbeta primers. The method was immunoSEQ multiplex PCR; TCRdb's version includes in-frame clones alone and lacks a portion of them. The sample consists of over 85,000 clones, around 68% of them appearing once. Sequencing was carried out using PBMCs. The source of these receptors is a female donor in good health and CMV-seronegative.

The V call is TRBV10-2, the J call TRBJ2-7, with TRBD2 as a possible D gene (6 bases). The CDR3 is 15 amino acids. The V and J ends lost 1 base and 5 bases respectively, with 15 bases between them. Per germline, CDR1 WSHSY and CDR2 SAAADI. The CDR3 region has the DNA TGCGCCAGCAGTGAGTATAGGAGGGCGGGGAACGAGCAGTACTTC. This codes for CASSEYRRAGNEQYF.

The rearrangement uses TRBV5-1 and TRBJ2-7; D might be TRBD1 (5 bases). With 2 bases removed from V and 3 bases from J, the gap between germline ends came to 21 bases. Germline V gene sequence: CDR1 SGHRS, CDR2 YFSETQ. The CDR3 consists of 17 residues. The chain's CDR3 is CASSFAPQEYIIYEQYF. The CDR3 DNA reads as TGCGCCAGCAGCTTCGCCCCACAGGAATATATCATCTACGAGCAGTACTTC.

The genes are TRBV5-1 and TRBJ1-1; a weak D match, TRBD1 (5 bases). Germline lookup yields CDR1 SGHRS and CDR2 YFSETQ. Trimming left V 5 bases short and J 3 bases short, with 14 bases between. The CDR3 consists of 14 residues. The CDR3 DNA sequence: TGCGCCAGCAGTTCCCAGGGTATGGACACTGAAGCTTTCTTT. This gives the protein CASSSQGMDTEAFF.

This clone occurred a few times. V and J are TRBV2 and TRBJ1-1; 7 bases fit TRBD1. After removal of 3 bases from V and 3 bases from J, the junction contained 4 bases not matched to a gene. The CDR3 spans 14 residues. Germline assignment: CDR1 SNHLY and CDR2 FYNNEI. The CDR3 bases are TGTGCCAGCAGTGAGGCAGGGGGATACACTGAAGCTTTCTTT. Amino acids: CASSEAGGYTEAFF. The whole variable domain, remainder taken from reference TRBV2 and TRBJ1-1, is EPEVTQTPSHQVTQMGQEVILRCVPISNHLYFYWYRQILGQKVEFLVSFYNNEISEKSEIFDDQFSVERPDGSNFTLKIRSTKLEDSAMYFCASSEAGGYTEAFFGQGTRLTVV.

A few counts support this clone. This chain uses TRBV5-6 with TRBJ2-7, with 13 bases matching TRBD2. V shed 4 bases, J shed 3 bases, and the junction held 13 bases outside the gene matches. Germline-derived CDR1 and CDR2 are SGHDT and YYEEEE. This CDR3 is 18 amino acids long. The CDR3 region is CASSHGLAGETGNYEQYF. The CDR3 DNA reads TGTGCCAGCAGCCACGGACTAGCGGGAGAAACAGGTAACTACGAGCAGTACTTC. Looking up the rest from reference TRBV5-6 and TRBJ2-7 gives the full variable domain: DAGVTQSPTHLIKTRGQQVTLRCSPKSGHDTVSWYQQALGQGPQFIFQYYEEEERQRGNFPDRFSGHQFPNYSSELNVNALLLGDSALYLCASSHGLAGETGNYEQYFGPGTRLTVT.

The V call is TRBV27, the J call TRBJ1-6; 8 positions match TRBD1. Germline loops: CDR1 MNHEY, CDR2 SMNVEV (reference sequence). This CDR3 contains 15 residues. V was pared by 3 bases and J by 7 bases, with 5 bases of the junction left unmatched. CDR3 loop: CASSLGGQVNSPLHF. Here the CDR3 DNA reads TGTGCCAGCAGTTTGGGGGGACAGGTAAATTCACCCCTCCACTTT.

As for this clone: A junction boundary mismatches the germline segment, possibly from a read error. This chain connects TRBV7-9 to TRBJ1-2; D uncertain. The CDR3 totals 13 residues. Germline V CDR1 and CDR2: SEHNR, FQNEAQ (reference sequence). CDR3 sequence reads: CSSSLIRDYGYTF. The CDR3 DNA is TGTTCCAGCAGCTTGATCCGGGACTATGGCTACACCTTC.

The V and J genes are TRBV9 and TRBJ2-7, with 11 bases matching TRBD2. Germline V lookup: CDR1 SGDLS, CDR2 YYNGEE. V lost 4 bases, J lost 7 bases, and 10 bases stayed unmatched. The CDR3 has 15 residues. CDR3 nucleotides: TGTGCCAGCAGCTCCACGACTAGCGGGAAGGGGGAGCAGTACTTC. Residues: CASSSTTSGKGEQYF.

This clone was counted only a few times. V and J are TRBV7-6 and TRBJ2-7; TRBD2 matches 8 bases. The CDR3 covers 14 residues. Trimming at V came to 2 bases and at J to 5 bases, leaving 5 bases not matched to a gene. CDR1 is SGHVS and CDR2 is FNYEAQ in the germline V gene. CDR3 DNA: TGTGCCAGCAGCTTATCGGGAGGGTTCGACGAGCAGTACTTC. Translating it yields CASSLSGGFDEQYF.

The J gene is TRBJ1-6, the V gene TRBV2; possible D gene TRBD1, 6 bases. Per germline, CDR1 SNHLY and CDR2 FYNNEI. V was trimmed by 2 bases and J by 12 bases, leaving 8 bases between them. The CDR3 runs 12 residues. The CDR3 sequence is CASSERTVPLHF. DNA of the CDR3: TGTGCCAGCAGTGAAAGGACAGTACCCCTCCACTTT.

The chain joins TRBV30 to TRBJ1-4; 9 nucleotides match TRBD1. Germline V gives CDR1 GTSNPN, CDR2 SVGIG (reference sequence). Trimming removed 8 bases from V and 2 bases from J; junction bases left unmatched: 18. This CDR3 spans 18 amino acids. The CDR3 region is CARATGTGSQETNEKLFF. The CDR3 nucleotides are TGTGCCCGCGCCACCGGGACAGGGTCCCAGGAGACTAATGAAAAACTGTTTTTT.

The V and J genes are TRBV27 and TRBJ2-7; D unclear. In germline, CDR1 is MNHEY, CDR2 SMNVEV (reference sequence). There are 11 residues in the CDR3. V was shortened by 9 bases and J by 2 bases, with 8 bases between the two germline ends. The CDR3 DNA sequence: TGTGCCAGTCTTGGCCCCTACGAGCAGTACTTC. Amino acids: CASLGPYEQYF.

The rearrangement joins TRBV7-2 to TRBJ1-3; unclear D gene. Germline values: CDR1 SGHTA, CDR2 FQGNSA. This CDR3 contains 15 residues. The germline V and J ends were trimmed by 1 base and 3 bases, with 10 bases remaining between them. The CDR3 reads CASSLGSSGGNTIYF. The CDR3 DNA follows: TGTGCCAGCAGCTTAGGTAGTAGTGGTGGAAACACCATATATTTT.

The chain links TRBV4-1 to TRBJ2-4; weak D call: TRBD2 (6 bases). Deletions cut 4 bases from V and 7 bases from J, with 20 bases between. Germline assignment: CDR1 MGHRA and CDR2 YSYEKL. The CDR3 contains 16 residues. The DNA for the CDR3 is TGCGCCAGCAGCCCGCAGCAACCGGGGGTAGGGAACATTCAGTACTTC. Amino acids: CASSPQQPGVGNIQYF.

The V call is TRBV28, the J call TRBJ1-2, with 8 bases fitting TRBD1. There are 15 residues in the CDR3. The germline gives CDR1 MDHEN, CDR2 SYDVKM. V trimming: 5 bases; J trimming: 5 bases; junction bases outside the gene matches: 10. The CDR3 loop reads CASSQRTGILYGYTF. DNA of the CDR3: TGTGCCAGCAGTCAAAGGACAGGGATTCTGTATGGCTACACCTTC.

This sequence joins TRBV19 and TRBJ2-7; 7 bases are shared with TRBD1. Per germline, CDR1 LNHDA and CDR2 SQIVND (reference sequence). V dropped 1 base and J dropped 4; count of bases not matched to a gene: 4. The CDR3 runs 14 residues. CDR3 sequence: CASSIGTGFYEQYF. DNA for the CDR3: TGTGCCAGTAGTATAGGGACAGGTTTTTACGAGCAGTACTTC.

This clone has just a few counts. The chain carries TRBV5-4 and TRBJ2-3; 10 positions agree with TRBD2. CDR1 is SGHNT, CDR2 YYREEE, per germline (reference sequence). The CDR3 covers 15 residues. The V and J ends lost 3 bases and 6 bases, in that order; junction bases with no gene match: 7. The CDR3 DNA is TGTGCCAGCAGCTCCCCGGCAGCGGGGGGGGATACGCAGTATTTT. It yields the protein CASSSPAAGGDTQYF.

This rearrangement joins TRBV4-1 to TRBJ2-1, with 13 bases fitting TRBD2. Trimming at V came to 11 bases and at J to 0 bases, leaving 10 bases not matched to a gene. Germline loops: CDR1 MGHRA, CDR2 YSYEKL. The CDR3 covers 17 residues. CDR3: CARTSGGVPSSYNEQFF. CDR3 DNA: TGCGCCCGTACTAGCGGGGGGGTGCCAAGCTCCTACAATGAGCAGTTCTTC.

This sequence joins TRBV10-1 and TRBJ1-1, with a possible D match to TRBD1 (6 bases). This CDR3 has 13 residues. Germline V gene lookup returns CDR1 WNHNN and CDR2 SYGVQD (reference sequence). Between the trimmed V and J ends, which lost 5 bases and 1 base, there was a span of 8 bases. For the CDR3, the DNA is TGCGCCAGCAGTAAGGGACAGAACACTGAAGCTTTCTTT. It is translated as CASSKGQNTEAFF.

The V gene is TRBV7-2, the J gene TRBJ1-4; possibly TRBD1 for D (6 bases). The CDR3 is 18 amino acids. The germline V and J ends were trimmed by 2 bases and 5 bases, with 21 bases remaining between them. Germline CDR1 SGHTA, CDR2 FQGNSA. The chain's CDR3 is CASSLSVAGAWVNEKLFF. The CDR3 nucleotides read TGTGCCAGCAGCTTATCAGTCGCAGGGGCCTGGGTGAATGAAAAACTGTTTTTT.

The chain couples TRBV6-6 to TRBJ2-2; D might be TRBD2 (6 bases). The CDR3 is 16 residues long. CDR1 is MNHNY, CDR2 SVGAGI, per germline (reference sequence). V gave up 2 bases and J gave up 5 bases, with 15 bases separating them. CDR3 in DNA: TGTGCCAGCAGTTACCCGCGCGGGGATGTTACCGGGGAGCTGTTTTTT. Translated, it gives CASSYPRGDVTGELFF.

This clone has a handful of counts. The CDR3 DNA follows: TGTGCCAGCAGCAGGGGGACAGGTTTTACCTACGAGCAGTACTTC. Protein product: CASSRGTGFTYEQYF. The chain recombines TRBV5-7 with TRBJ2-7, with 8 positions matching TRBD1. TRBV5-7 belongs to the ORF category, with a function that is uncertain. J was trimmed by 2 bases and V by 4 bases; bases with no gene match: 8. The CDR3 length is 15 residues.

Here the CDR3 DNA reads TGCAGCGTAGGACAGAATGGAAACACCATATATTTT. It translates to CSVGQNGNTIYF. The chain employs TRBV29-1 and TRBJ1-3, with D tentatively TRBD1 (6 bases). The CDR3 has 12 amino acids. Germline assignment: CDR1 SQVTM and CDR2 ANQGSEA. Trimming pared 6 bases from V and 3 bases from J, leaving 9 bases between.

The rearrangement uses TRBV10-3 and TRBJ1-6; 7 nucleotides line up with TRBD1. The CDR3 runs to 14 residues. The J segment lost 10 bases and the V segment lost 7 bases, leaving 10 bases of the junction unmatched. Germline CDR1 reads ENHRY; CDR2 reads SYGVKD. Here the CDR3 reads CAITSDRSGSPLHF. DNA for the CDR3: TGTGCCATCACTTCGGACAGGTCAGGATCACCCCTCCACTTT.